Shown below are 20 T cell receptor beta chains from a single sample sequenced in a study of cytotoxic CD8 clonotypes in ibrutinib-treated CLL. Some clones are missing from TCRdb's copy, which holds only in-frame ones; the method was immunoSEQ multiplex PCR. The repertoire holds some 98,000 clones, with around 73% as singletons. This material consisted of PBMCs, taken after 12 months of ibrutinib treatment. The receptors stem from a human donor with chronic lymphocytic leukemia.

This chain links TRBV5-1 with TRBJ1-1; D possibly corresponds to TRBD1 (5 bases). The CDR3 is 14 amino acids. V lost 2 bases to trimming and J lost 4 bases, with 12 bases between them. The germline gives CDR1 SGHRS, CDR2 YFSETQ. CDR3 coding DNA: TGCGCCAGCAGCTTCGGGAGTGGGGGCACTGAAGCTTTCTTT. It codes for CASSFGSGGTEAFF.

This sequence joins TRBV5-1 and TRBJ2-3; D unclear. Per the germline V gene, CDR1 is SGHRS and CDR2 is YFSETQ. CDR3 length: 12 amino acids. With 3 bases removed from V and 0 bases from J, the gap between germline ends came to 2 bases. In nucleotides, the CDR3 is TGCGCCAGCAGCTCGAGCACAGATACGCAGTATTTT. It translates to CASSSSTDTQYF.

The V and J genes are TRBV29-1 and TRBJ1-2; the match to TRBD1 covers 8 bases. The CDR3 spans 12 residues. The germline V gene encodes CDR1 SQVTM and CDR2 ANQGSEA. Trimming removed 3 bases from V and 7 bases from J; junction bases left unmatched: 4. Here the CDR3 DNA reads TGCAGCGTTGACAGGGGGCCGGGTGGCTACACCTTC. It specifies CSVDRGPGGYTF.

In nucleotides, the CDR3 is TGTGCCAGCAGCGTATCCCAAAGTACGGAGCAGTTCTTC. Translation gives CASSVSQSTEQFF. The chain links TRBV9 to TRBJ2-1; D remains unclear. The V gene lost 1 base and the J gene lost 10 bases, with 12 bases spanning the gap. The germline V gene has CDR1 SGDLS and CDR2 YYNGEE. This CDR3 comprises 13 residues.

This clone was detected only a few times. The V call is TRBV10-3, the J call TRBJ1-1; possibly TRBD1 for D (5 bases). Trimming removed 3 bases at V and 2 bases at J, with 16 bases between. CDR1 and CDR2 from the germline V gene are ENHRY and SYGVKD. The CDR3 is made up of 16 amino acids. The CDR3 here is CAISESRDGDNTEAFF. The CDR3 nucleotides are TGTGCCATCAGTGAATCCCGGGACGGGGATAACACTGAAGCTTTCTTT.

The sample holds one count of this clone. The CDR3 DNA is TGTGCCTGGAGTGGCCCTAGCGGGAGTTACAATGAGCAGTTCTTC. Protein product: CAWSGPSGSYNEQFF. The chain couples TRBV30 to TRBJ2-1; 10 positions match TRBD2. J gave up 4 bases and V 1 base, and 4 bases lay outside the gene matches. The CDR3 has 15 amino acids. Germline assignment: CDR1 GTSNPN and CDR2 SVGIG (reference sequence).

CDR3 nucleotide sequence: TGTGCCAGCAGCCCCGGGGTTGAAGAGACCCAGTACTTC. It translates to CASSPGVEETQYF. The chain couples TRBV7-2 to TRBJ2-5; the D gene is possibly TRBD2 (5 bases). Deletions cut 5 bases from V and 3 bases from J, with 10 bases between. The CDR3 consists of 13 residues. Germline lookup yields CDR1 SGHTA and CDR2 FQGNSA.

As DNA, the CDR3 is TGTGCCTGGAGTGCCTCCGGGACAGCTAATTCACCCCTCCACTTT. This gives the protein CAWSASGTANSPLHF. This rearrangement joins TRBV30 to TRBJ1-6; 7 bases align to TRBD1. Germline lookup yields CDR1 GTSNPN and CDR2 SVGIG (reference sequence). J was trimmed by 6 bases and V by 1 base; bases with no gene match: 6. CDR3 length: 15 amino acids.

This rearrangement joins TRBV11-2 to TRBJ1-5; possibly TRBD1 for D (5 bases). This CDR3 has 17 amino acids. CDR1 and CDR2 (germline): SGHAT, FQNNGV. Between the trimmed V and J ends, which lost 0 bases and 4 bases, there was a span of 16 bases. CDR3 DNA: TGTGCCAGCAGCTTAGATCTGGTGACAGCTGGAAATCAGCCCCAGCATTTT. Its protein product is CASSLDLVTAGNQPQHF.

This clone was detected only a few times. The J gene is TRBJ2-7, the V gene TRBV7-3; no definite D call. The CDR3 spans 13 residues. Germline V gene lookup returns CDR1 SGHTA and CDR2 FQGTGA. Trimming took 4 bases from V and 4 from J, leaving 11 bases between them. The DNA of the CDR3 is TGTGCCAGCAGCTCCTCCGTCGATTACGAGCAGTACTTC. This translates into CASSSSVDYEQYF.

The CDR3 sequence: CASRATGSGYEQYF. The CDR3 DNA reads TGTGCCAGCAGGGCGACAGGAAGTGGGTACGAGCAGTACTTC. The chain has TRBV7-9 and TRBJ2-7, with D perhaps TRBD1 (6 bases). The CDR3 has 14 amino acids. Germline values: CDR1 SEHNR, CDR2 FQNEAQ (reference sequence). V dropped 6 bases and J dropped 4 bases, with 16 bases sitting between them.

This clone was observed a few times. The rearrangement joins TRBV5-8 to TRBJ1-1, with D uncertain. V lost 2 bases and J 1 base, leaving 9 bases between the germline ends. The CDR3 covers 14 residues. Germline CDR1 is SGHTS and CDR2 is YDEGEE. The CDR3: CASSLSRRNTEAFF. The CDR3 coding sequence is TGTGCCAGCAGCTTATCCCGGCGGAACACTGAAGCTTTCTTT.

A single count supports this clone. This chain uses TRBV5-1 with TRBJ1-2; TRBD1 aligns across 8 bases. This CDR3 has 15 amino acids. Germline CDR1 is SGHRS and CDR2 is YFSETQ. With 0 bases clipped from V and 4 bases from J, the junction kept 5 bases outside the gene matches. CDR3 amino acids: CASSLGSGGPYGYTF. CDR3 sequence (DNA): TGCGCCAGCAGCTTGGGGTCAGGGGGCCCCTATGGCTACACCTTC.

Details on this clone: The junction and the germline gene differ at one end; a read error may be behind it. The chain carries TRBV27 and TRBJ2-7; possible D gene TRBD1, 5 bases. Looked up from germline, CDR1 is MNHEY and CDR2 is SMNVEV (reference sequence). This CDR3 comprises 14 residues. The CDR3 DNA sequence: TGTGCCAGCAGTCAGTCGGCAGGGTCCTTCGAGCAGTACTTC. Protein product: CASSQSAGSFEQYF.

The chain employs TRBV14 and TRBJ1-6; the match to TRBD1 covers 9 bases. There are 17 residues in the CDR3. After removal of 2 bases from V and 8 bases from J, the junction contained 10 bases not matched to a gene. CDR1 SGHDN and CDR2 FVKESK come from the germline V gene. The chain's CDR3 is CASSQRTGAKVDSPLHF. The DNA of the CDR3 is TGTGCCAGCAGCCAACGGACAGGGGCTAAGGTGGATTCACCCCTCCACTTT.

A single count supports this clone. V gene TRBV7-6 combines with J gene TRBJ1-1, with a tentative D call TRBD1 (6 bases). The CDR3 sequence is 13 residues long. Germline V lookup: CDR1 SGHVS, CDR2 FNYEAQ. V dropped 5 bases and J dropped 5 bases, with 12 bases sitting between them. The CDR3 is CASSGTQGTEAFF. CDR3 DNA sequence: TGTGCCAGCAGCGGTACGCAGGGGACTGAAGCTTTCTTT.

This chain connects TRBV9 to TRBJ2-1, with 10 nucleotides matching TRBD1. CDR3 length: 15 amino acids. Trimming cost V 5 bases and J 7 bases; bases outside gene matches: 9. Germline CDR1 reads SGDLS; CDR2 reads YYNGEE. CDR3 residues: CASSPRQGAQNEQFF. The CDR3 region has the DNA TGTGCCAGCAGTCCTCGACAGGGGGCGCAGAATGAGCAGTTCTTC.

The chain is built from TRBV18 and TRBJ1-2; 7 nucleotides line up with TRBD1. This CDR3 has 13 amino acids. V lost 5 bases and J lost 3; bases outside the gene matches: 3. From germline, CDR1 is KGHSH and CDR2 LQKENI. The DNA for the CDR3 is TGTGCCAGCTCAACCGGGACAGACTATGGCTACACCTTC. Encoded protein: CASSTGTDYGYTF.

The gene calls are TRBV4-3 and TRBJ1-1; D not certain. Germline CDR1 and CDR2: LGHNA and YSLEER. Trimming took off 0 bases at V and 2 bases at J, with 10 bases between the two ends. The CDR3 covers 15 residues. In nucleotides, the CDR3 is TGCGCCAGCAGCCAAGAGGGTAAGGGAAACACTGAAGCTTTCTTT. Its translation is CASSQEGKGNTEAFF.

This clone showed up just a few times. This chain links TRBV10-3 with TRBJ1-2; 7 nucleotides agree with TRBD1. Germline CDR1 is ENHRY and CDR2 is SYGVKD. Trimming took 7 bases from V and 2 from J; bases not matched to a gene: 7. This CDR3 comprises 14 residues. The CDR3 DNA reads TGTGCCATCAATGACAGGGAGTCGAACTATGGCTACACCTTC. Translating gives CAINDRESNYGYTF.